This T cell receptor (beta chain) was identified during a study of T cell repertoires in cytomegalovirus infection. Study details: TCR beta signatures that were public indicated CMV infection and matching HLA type.

CDR1 and CDR2 (germline): SGHAT, FQDESV (reference sequence). V lost 5 bases to trimming and J lost 4 bases; unmatched junction nucleotides: 5. This CDR3 is built from 14 residues. Study conclusions and caveats: People with CMV and the relevant HLA were identified by cumulative public TCR beta family frequency. It was HLA-C-restricted CMV-specific TCR beta clonotypes that dominated the response ex vivo.

TCRdb itself ran the reads through MiXCR, one entry per CDR3 protein. The repertoire holds 490,000 or so distinct CDR3 sequences, with approximately 10% as singletons. This clonotype has ten or more counts. Its matching antigen is unknown. Sequencing was carried out using PBMCs. The source is a human donor in good health (CMV status not recorded). Some clones in this sample may be carry-over from other donors' samples. J is TRBJ1-5 and V is TRBV11-1; 7 nucleotides agree with TRBD1. CDR3 bases: TGTGCCAGCAGCCCTACAGGGGCAAATCAGCCCCAGCATTTT. This codes for CASSPTGANQPQHF.